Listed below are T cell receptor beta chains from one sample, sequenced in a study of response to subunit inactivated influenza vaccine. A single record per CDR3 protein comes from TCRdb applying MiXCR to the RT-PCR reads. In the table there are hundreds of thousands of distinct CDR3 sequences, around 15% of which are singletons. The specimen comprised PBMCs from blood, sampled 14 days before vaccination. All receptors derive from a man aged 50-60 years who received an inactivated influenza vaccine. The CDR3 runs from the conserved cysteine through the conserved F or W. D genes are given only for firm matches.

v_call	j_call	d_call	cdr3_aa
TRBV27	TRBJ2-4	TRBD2	CASRGLAGPLAKNIQYF
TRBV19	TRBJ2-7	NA	CASSTTSFYEQYF
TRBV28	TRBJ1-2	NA	CASSLSVPPSGVYGYTF
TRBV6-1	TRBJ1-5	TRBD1	CASSTGTGNQPQHF
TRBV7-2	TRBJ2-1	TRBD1	CASGGTGAYNEQFF
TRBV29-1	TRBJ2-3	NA	CSVGGPRTDTQYF
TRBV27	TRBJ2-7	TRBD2	CASRLGRLAGWDEQYF
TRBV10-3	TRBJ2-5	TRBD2	CAISELAGPQETQYF
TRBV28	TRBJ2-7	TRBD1	CASSLDRAPHEQYF
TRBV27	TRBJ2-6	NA	CASSLLSSLGANVLTF
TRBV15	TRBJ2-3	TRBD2	CATSREVSSGRIPDTQYF
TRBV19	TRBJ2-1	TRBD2	CASSTSGAPRGEQFF
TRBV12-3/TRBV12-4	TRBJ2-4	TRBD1	CASRPGTGGDIQYF
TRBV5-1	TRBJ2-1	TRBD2	CASSPDSGSSYNEQFF
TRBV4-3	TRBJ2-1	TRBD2	CASSQGRKLAGVYNEQFF
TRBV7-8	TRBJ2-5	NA	CASSLSGRGAPETQYF
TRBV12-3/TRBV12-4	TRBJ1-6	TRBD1	CASSYTGGNSPLHF
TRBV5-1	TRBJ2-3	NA	CASSLDRERDTQYF
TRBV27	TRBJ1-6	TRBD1	CASSRRQGRGNSPLHF
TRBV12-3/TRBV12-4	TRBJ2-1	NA	CASSLALDNEQFF
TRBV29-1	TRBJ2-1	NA	CSVTKLSSYNEQFF
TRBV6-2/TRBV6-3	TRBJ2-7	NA	CASRARGYEQYF
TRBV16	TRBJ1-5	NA	CASSQGARQPQHF
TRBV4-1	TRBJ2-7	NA	CASSRSGQSSYEQYF
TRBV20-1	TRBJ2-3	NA	CSPSRGSDTQYF
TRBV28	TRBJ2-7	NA	CASSLIVEGRSEQYF
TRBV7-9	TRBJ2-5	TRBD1	CASSGNTGGQTQYF
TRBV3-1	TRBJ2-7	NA	CASSQAPPRTYPYEQYF
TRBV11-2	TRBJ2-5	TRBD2	CASSRTGTSGSETQYF
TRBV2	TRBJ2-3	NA	CAGARYNTDTQYF
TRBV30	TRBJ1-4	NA	CAWSVGYRGSGEKLFF
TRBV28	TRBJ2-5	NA	CASSLNAAVQETQYF
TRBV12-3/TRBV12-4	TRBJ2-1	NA	CASSPTSGAEQFF
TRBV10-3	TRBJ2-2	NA	CAISPSGPITGELFF
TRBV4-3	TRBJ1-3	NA	CASSQEWGYSGNTIYF
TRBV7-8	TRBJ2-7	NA	CASSLAFRGGSSYEQYF
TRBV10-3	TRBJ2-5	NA	CAISDSVQETQYF